These T cell receptor beta chains were read from a single sample in a study of tumor-infiltrating lymphocytes in primary liver carcinoma. TCRdb re-analysed the multiplex PCR reads in MiXCR, keeping a single row per CDR3 protein. Of tens of thousands of distinct CDR3 sequences in the sample, more than 60% were seen once. The source material was tumor-adjacent normal liver tissue. These receptors originate from a woman aged 25 to 39 with primary liver carcinoma and hepatitis B virus infection. CDR3s include the opening cysteine and the closing phenylalanine or tryptophan. The order of the fields is V gene, J gene, clone size, D gene, CDR3 DNA, CDR3 protein. D genes are given only for firm matches. For some rows the clone size is stated as once, few or many, or as a class when expanded; others skip it.

V: TRBV11-3; J: TRBJ2-2; size: once; D: TRBD1; DNA: TGTGCCAGGAGCTCCACAGGGACAGGGGGGCTGTTTTTT; CDR3: CARSSTGTGGLFF
V: TRBV5-5; J: TRBJ1-3; size: NA; D: NA; DNA: TGTGCCAACAGCTGGGGGCCGTACGGAAACACCATATATTTT; CDR3: CANSWGPYGNTIYF
V: TRBV11-2; J: TRBJ2-7; size: NA; D: NA; DNA: TGTGCCAGCAGCCGGGGCACCTTCTCCCACAAGCAGTACTTC; CDR3: CASSRGTFSHKQYF
V: TRBV11-2; J: TRBJ2-1; size: NA; D: NA; DNA: NA; CDR3: CASSLVGGGAYNEEFF
V: TRBV6-1; J: TRBJ1-1; size: NA; D: NA; DNA: TGTGCCAGTCGTAAAGAGGCGATGAACGCTGAAGCTTTCTTT; CDR3: CASRKEAMNAEAFF
V: TRBV11-2; J: TRBJ2-3; size: NA; D: TRBD2; DNA: TGTACCAGCAGCCCTGGACTAGCGGGCCCAGATACGCAGTATTTT; CDR3: CTSSPGLAGPDTQYF
V: TRBV5-1; J: TRBJ2-1; size: NA; D: NA; DNA: TGCGCCAGCAGTAACGGTCCAGGAGTGGTTAATGGGCAGTTCTTC; CDR3: CASSNGPGVVNGQFF
V: TRBV6-5; J: TRBJ2-7; size: many; D: NA; DNA: TGTGCCAGCAGTTTCTCCCCGCACAGACTAGCCTACGAGCAGTACTTC; CDR3: CASSFSPHRLAYEQYF
V: TRBV30; J: TRBJ2-5; size: NA; D: NA; DNA: TGTGCCTGGAGCGGGGAGACCCAGTACTTC; CDR3: CAWSGETQYF
V: TRBV7-9; J: TRBJ2-1; size: NA; D: NA; DNA: TGTGTCAGCAGCTTAGTTAATCGCGATGAGCAGTTCTTT; CDR3: CVSSLVNRDEQFF
V: TRBV4-3; J: TRBJ1-2; size: few; D: NA; DNA: TGCGCCAATAGCGCTGAGTTGGAGATCTATGGCTATACCTTC; CDR3: CANSAELEIYGYTF
V: TRBV11-2; J: TRBJ2-7; size: NA; D: NA; DNA: TGTGCTAGCAGCCTTACCCAGGAGTACTACGAGGAGTACTTC; CDR3: CASSLTQEYYEEYF
V: TRBV4-1; J: TRBJ2-7; size: NA; D: TRBD2; DNA: TGCGCCAGCAGTCAAGAGGGGACTATCGACTTTTACGAGCAGTACTTC; CDR3: CASSQEGTIDFYEQYF
V: TRBV7-7; J: TRBJ1-2; size: NA; D: NA; DNA: TGTACTAGCAGCTTCCAGGGGAACTATGGCTACACCTTC; CDR3: CTSSFQGNYGYTF
V: TRBV10-3; J: TRBJ2-7; size: NA; D: NA; DNA: TGTACCATCAGTGACCCCGACCGAGACTACGATCAGTACTTC; CDR3: CTISDPDRDYDQYF
V: TRBV12-3/TRBV12-4; J: TRBJ1-2; size: many; D: NA; DNA: TGTGCCAGCAGTTTCTCCCAATGGGATGGCTACACCTTC; CDR3: CASSFSQWDGYTF
V: TRBV6-2/TRBV6-3; J: TRBJ1-5; size: NA; D: NA; DNA: TGTGCCAACAGTTACTCGATGTGGATACGGGTGAACCAGCCCCAGCATTTT; CDR3: CANSYSMWIRVNQPQHF
V: TRBV4-2; J: TRBJ1-6; size: NA; D: NA; DNA: TGTACCAGCAGCCAACCTTGGGATCCTCTCAATAATTCACCCCTCCACTTT; CDR3: CTSSQPWDPLNNSPLHF
V: TRBV29-1; J: TRBJ2-7; size: once; D: TRBD2; DNA: TGCAGCGTCGTGAGGACTAGGGATACCTACGAGCAGTACTTC; CDR3: CSVVRTRDTYEQYF
V: TRBV11-2; J: TRBJ2-4; size: once; D: NA; DNA: TGTGCCAGCAGTCTAACGGGACTGGCCAAAAACATTCAGTGTTTC; CDR3: CASSLTGLAKNIQCF
V: TRBV11-2; J: TRBJ2-7; size: NA; D: NA; DNA: TGTGCCAGCAGCCCTATCACGGGAGTGAAAAAGCAGTACTTC; CDR3: CASSPITGVKKQYF
V: TRBV6-5; J: TRBJ2-7; size: NA; D: NA; DNA: TGTGCCAGTAGTTACAAGGACAGTAACTCCTACGAGCAGTACTTC; CDR3: CASSYKDSNSYEQYF
V: TRBV11-2; J: TRBJ2-7; size: medium-sized; D: NA; DNA: TGTGCCAGCAGCTTACAGAGGACCTACGAGCAGTACTTC; CDR3: CASSLQRTYEQYF
V: TRBV6-1; J: TRBJ2-7; size: NA; D: TRBD1; DNA: TGTACCTGCAGTGAAAGGGACAGGGGGCCCTACGAGCAGTACTTC; CDR3: CTCSERDRGPYEQYF
V: TRBV6-5; J: TRBJ1-2; size: medium-sized; D: NA; DNA: TGTGCCAGCAGTAGCGAATTCAGGGCCGCTCGGGGCTACACCTTC; CDR3: CASSSEFRAARGYTF
V: TRBV6-1; J: TRBJ2-7; size: NA; D: NA; DNA: TGTGCCAGCAGTAAACTGGGGGAACTCTCCTACGAGCAGTACTTC; CDR3: CASSKLGELSYEQYF
V: TRBV11-2; J: TRBJ1-1; size: NA; D: TRBD1; DNA: TGTGCCAGCAGCGCCACGACAGGGTACATTCGCACTGAAGCTTTCTTT; CDR3: CASSATTGYIRTEAFF
V: TRBV18; J: TRBJ1-1; size: NA; D: NA; DNA: TGTGCCAGCTCACCTTCAGACACAAGGGAAACTTTCTTT; CDR3: CASSPSDTRETFF
V: TRBV16; J: TRBJ1-6; size: NA; D: NA; DNA: TGTGCCAGCAGCCTAACCGGGACGGCTTATAATTCACCCCTCCACTTT; CDR3: CASSLTGTAYNSPLHF
V: TRBV2; J: TRBJ2-7; size: many; D: NA; DNA: TGTGCCAGCCACCCAGGGGGAGGCTGGTCCTACGAGCAGTACTTC; CDR3: CASHPGGGWSYEQYF
V: TRBV11-3; J: TRBJ1-1; size: NA; D: NA; DNA: TGTGCCAGCAGCTTAGTCGGGGAATACCGGAACACTGAAGCTTTCTTT; CDR3: CASSLVGEYRNTEAFF
V: TRBV12-3/TRBV12-4; J: TRBJ2-1; size: NA; D: NA; DNA: TGTACCAGCAGTATGGGGGGGCGTGTTTACAATGAGCAGTTCTTC; CDR3: CTSSMGGRVYNEQFF
V: TRBV6-1; J: TRBJ2-7; size: once; D: NA; DNA: TGTGCCAGCAGCCAAACATGGAGGTGGAGCTACGAGCAGTACTTC; CDR3: CASSQTWRWSYEQYF
V: TRBV11-2; J: TRBJ1-1; size: NA; D: NA; DNA: TGTGTCAGCAGATATATAGGGGGGAGGGGTGTAGCTTTCTTT; CDR3: CVSRYIGGRGVAFF
V: TRBV20-1; J: TRBJ2-7; size: few; D: NA; DNA: TGTAGTGCTAGAGATTCGAACAGGGAGGGCACCTACGAGCAGTACTTC; CDR3: CSARDSNREGTYEQYF
V: TRBV5-8; J: TRBJ2-5; size: NA; D: TRBD2; DNA: TGTGCCAGCAGCCGTAAGACCAGCGGGAGACGCCAAGAGACCCAGTACTTC; CDR3: CASSRKTSGRRQETQYF
V: TRBV11-2; J: TRBJ2-3; size: NA; D: TRBD2; DNA: TGTGCCAGCAGCTATCGAGGGAGCGGGAGCCTTACAGACACGCAGTATTTT; CDR3: CASSYRGSGSLTDTQYF
V: TRBV7-2; J: TRBJ1-1; size: NA; D: NA; DNA: TGTGTCAGCAGCCCTCGACTGAGGGGGATGAGAATGAACACTGAAGCTTTCTTT; CDR3: CVSSPRLRGMRMNTEAFF
V: TRBV29-1; J: TRBJ2-7; size: NA; D: TRBD1; DNA: TGCAGCGTTGATGAGGAGACAGGGTTCTCGAACGAGCACTACTTC; CDR3: CSVDEETGFSNEHYF
V: TRBV12-3/TRBV12-4; J: TRBJ2-1; size: few; D: TRBD2; DNA: TGTGCCAGCAGTTCCCTCCGGACTAGCGGGTCCAACTCCTACAATGAGCAGTTCTTC; CDR3: CASSSLRTSGSNSYNEQFF
V: TRBV4-3; J: TRBJ2-1; size: NA; D: NA; DNA: TGCGCCAGCAGTCAAGACGGGGACCGCTACAATGAGCAGTTCTTC; CDR3: CASSQDGDRYNEQFF
V: TRBV30; J: TRBJ1-1; size: NA; D: NA; DNA: TGTGCCTGGAGTCTCCCAACGGGGGGCACGAACACTGAAGCTTTCTTT; CDR3: CAWSLPTGGTNTEAFF
V: TRBV29-1; J: TRBJ1-2; size: NA; D: NA; DNA: TGCATCGTGCGAGGACAGTGGTCAAGTGGCTACACCTTC; CDR3: CIVRGQWSSGYTF
V: TRBV6-1; J: TRBJ2-7; size: NA; D: NA; DNA: TGTGTTAGCAGTGAAGGATCCCGGACAGCCGGTCGCGGGCAGTACTTC; CDR3: CVSSEGSRTAGRGQYF
V: TRBV5-6; J: TRBJ2-7; size: NA; D: NA; DNA: TGTGCCAGCAGCTTGGTTGGTTACAGGGTCTACGAGCAGTACTTC; CDR3: CASSLVGYRVYEQYF
V: TRBV14; J: TRBJ2-4; size: many; D: NA; DNA: TGTGCCAGCAGCCAACGGGAGACGCCCAAAAACATTCAGTACTTC; CDR3: CASSQRETPKNIQYF
V: TRBV6-5; J: TRBJ2-7; size: many; D: TRBD1; DNA: TGTGCCAGCAGTTACTCAGGACAGGGGGACGAGCAGTACTTC; CDR3: CASSYSGQGDEQYF